This T cell receptor (beta chain) was observed in a study of T cell responses to AZD1222 COVID-19 vaccine. Findings and limits, study-wide: Repertoires in all cases were sampled only once the peak T cell response had passed. Spike was spanned by vaccine-associated CD4 TCRs, which were dominant at 160-218 and 743-854. Donor demographics were predominantly white British with a female majority; clonal diversity may be underestimated.

Germline CDR1 reads SNHLY; CDR2 reads FYNNEI. The length of the CDR3 is 17 residues. Germline trimming cut 3 bases from V and 1 base from J; bases unmatched to any gene: 8. Remarks on this clone: Its target is not known.

The protocol was immunoSEQ multiplex PCR, while the TCRdb copy is restricted to in-frame clones and leaves out a portion. The sample includes 150,000 or so clones, around 90% of them seen just once. The sequence came from an adult in good health. Here the sequenced sample was peripheral blood, taken on day 0 of AZD1222 vaccination. V usage is TRBV2 and J usage is TRBJ2-1; 8 bases are a match to TRBD2. DNA for the CDR3: TGTGCCAGCAGTGAGGGTTTAGCGGGGACGTCCTACAATGAGCAGTTCTTC. It specifies CASSEGLAGTSYNEQFF.